Here is one T cell receptor beta chain with its context. Looked up from germline, CDR1 is SGHVS and CDR2 is FQNEAQ. This CDR3 is built from 17 residues. V lost 0 bases, J lost 2 bases, and 8 bases stayed unmatched. Only in-frame clones appear in the TCRdb table, and some are missing; sequencing was by immunoSEQ multiplex PCR. Among 50,000 to 75,000 clones listed, 75% to 95% were seen once. The sample belongs to a study of T cell changes during pregnancy in multiple sclerosis. The sequencing used peripheral blood, collected in the third trimester of pregnancy. This receptor was taken from a female donor in good health, enrolled as a control in a pregnancy study. The J gene is TRBJ2-3, the V gene TRBV7-8; 7 bases match TRBD2. In nucleotides, the CDR3 is TGTGCCAGCAGCTTAGCCCGCGCGGGAGCAACCACAGATACGCAGTATTTT. Amino acid sequence: CASSLARAGATTDTQYF.